This T cell receptor (beta chain) was retrieved from a study of blood T cell repertoires in COVID-19. At the level of the study: T cells, B-cell-depleted T cells, or PBMCs provided the cDNA or gDNA that served as material.

The CDR3 runs to 17 residues. Germline V gene lookup returns CDR1 MGHRA and CDR2 YSYEKL. Trimming cost V 1 base and J 2 bases; bases outside gene matches: 6. Profiling relied on immunoSEQ multiplex PCR, and the TCRdb table lists in-frame clones only, not all of them. The sample lists 200,000 or so clones, 85% to 90% occurring once. Seattle participants joined during active infection and were tracked over time. This chain uses TRBV4-1 with TRBJ1-4, with TRBD1 matching 8 bases. The sequence derives from a man in his thirties or forties with COVID-19, enrolled during active disease. Specimen: peripheral blood. CDR3 protein: CASSQADRGTTNEKLFF. The CDR3 DNA is TGCGCCAGCAGCCAAGCAGACAGGGGTACGACTAATGAAAAACTGTTTTTT.